Below, 23 T cell receptor beta chains from the same sample are listed, as sequenced in a study of siplizumab effects on memory and regulatory T cells. The data were produced by immunoSEQ multiplex PCR, yet TCRdb's version contains in-frame clones alone and is incomplete. The sample shows some 62,000 clones, 83% of them seen only once. The sequenced sample consisted of memory CD4+ T cells sorted from blood. These receptors all come from a human donor in good health.

The chain has TRBV6-5 and TRBJ2-7; no reliable D call. The CDR3 is 15 residues long. Germline assignment: CDR1 MNHEY and CDR2 SVGAGI. V lost 6 bases and J 0 bases, leaving 15 bases between the germline ends. Here the CDR3 DNA reads TGTGCCAGCAGCGCACAGAAAGTTAGCTCCTACGAGCAGTACTTC. Translated: CASSAQKVSSYEQYF.

In its sample, this clone was seen once. CDR3 in DNA: TGTGCCAGCAGCGTGGGAACAGGGGGCAGATCCTACAATGAGCAGTTCTTC. Translating it yields CASSVGTGGRSYNEQFF. The genes are TRBV9 and TRBJ2-1; 9 bases align to TRBD1. J was trimmed by 1 base and V by 2 bases; bases with no gene match: 7. This CDR3 is built from 17 residues. The germline V gene encodes CDR1 SGDLS and CDR2 YYNGEE.

The gene calls are TRBV28 and TRBJ1-2, with TRBD1 identical over 12 bases. Trimming removed 4 bases from V and 8 bases from J; junction bases left unmatched: 11. Looked up from germline, CDR1 is MDHEN and CDR2 is SYDVKM. The CDR3 runs 16 residues. The CDR3 DNA reads as TGTGCCAGCAGTTCCAACCGGGACAGGGGGCGCATAGGCTACACCTTC. It translates to CASSSNRDRGRIGYTF.

The chain has TRBV30 and TRBJ1-6; no firm D call. CDR1 GTSNPN and CDR2 SVGIG come from the germline V gene (reference sequence). V lost 1 base to trimming and J lost 9 bases, with 13 bases between them. The CDR3 has 14 residues. This chain's CDR3 is CAWSARFLSSPLHF. CDR3 sequence (DNA): TGTGCCTGGAGTGCCCGGTTTTTAAGTTCACCCCTCCACTTT.

The V gene is TRBV2, the J gene TRBJ1-2; 7 nucleotides agree with TRBD1. Germline CDR1 reads SNHLY; CDR2 reads FYNNEI. With 7 bases clipped from V and 3 bases from J, the junction kept 11 bases outside the gene matches. The CDR3 has 15 amino acids. CDR3 bases: TGTGCCAGCACCCAAACCCGACAGGGATACTATGGCTACACCTTC. Translating gives CASTQTRQGYYGYTF.

This clone was observed once. This sequence joins TRBV20-1 and TRBJ2-7; perhaps TRBD1 as D (6 bases). In germline, CDR1 is DFQATT, CDR2 SNEGSKA (reference sequence). Trimming removed 6 bases at V and 5 bases at J, with 11 bases between. This CDR3 contains 11 residues. CDR3 in DNA: TGCAGTGCCCCCGGGACACACGAGCAGTACTTC. Translation: CSAPGTHEQYF.

V usage is TRBV9 and J usage is TRBJ1-1; D is unresolved. Looked up from germline, CDR1 is SGDLS and CDR2 is YYNGEE. This CDR3 spans 15 amino acids. The V and J ends lost 0 bases and 1 base respectively, with 10 bases between them. The CDR3: CASSVDIDSNTEAFF. Here the CDR3 DNA reads TGTGCCAGCAGCGTAGACATTGATTCGAACACTGAAGCTTTCTTT.

This clone came up once. The V gene is TRBV9, the J gene TRBJ2-5; 10 bases agree with TRBD2. The CDR3 is 18 amino acids. V trimming: 4 bases; J trimming: 2 bases; junction bases outside the gene matches: 14. The germline V gene encodes CDR1 SGDLS and CDR2 YYNGEE. The CDR3 spells CASSLAASGGPIQETQYF. The DNA for the CDR3 is TGTGCCAGCAGCCTTGCAGCTAGCGGGGGTCCCATTCAAGAGACCCAGTACTTC.

The V call is TRBV5-6, the J call TRBJ2-2; tentative D call: TRBD1 (5 bases). Trimming stripped 5 bases from V and 1 base from J, with 12 bases between. This CDR3 has 15 residues. Looked up from germline, CDR1 is SGHDT and CDR2 is YYEEEE. The CDR3 sequence is CASRVETENTGELFF. The CDR3 DNA reads TGTGCCAGCAGGGTTGAGACAGAGAACACCGGGGAGCTGTTTTTT.

This sequence joins TRBV5-4 and TRBJ1-2; D is unclear. This CDR3 has 13 residues. The V end lost 4 bases, the J end lost 5 bases, and 12 bases lay between the germline ends. CDR1 is SGHNT, CDR2 YYREEE, per germline (reference sequence). CDR3 amino acids: CASSQDGIYGYTF. The CDR3, as DNA: TGTGCCAGCAGCCAGGACGGAATTTATGGCTACACCTTC.

V usage is TRBV2 and J usage is TRBJ1-1; possible D gene TRBD1, 5 bases. V was trimmed by 1 base and J by 10 bases, leaving 10 bases between them. Per germline, CDR1 SNHLY and CDR2 FYNNEI. The CDR3 covers 12 residues. The DNA for the CDR3 is TGTGCCAGCAGTGAAGACAGGACGGGAGCTTTCTTT. This translates into CASSEDRTGAFF. Full variable domain (missing parts from reference TRBV2 and TRBJ1-1): EPEVTQTPSHQVTQMGQEVILRCVPISNHLYFYWYRQILGQKVEFLVSFYNNEISEKSEIFDDQFSVERPDGSNFTLKIRSTKLEDSAMYFCASSEDRTGAFFGQGTRLTVV.

In regard to this clone: One junction end does not reproduce the germline sequence, and a read error may be involved. At the DNA level, this CDR3 is encoded by other sequences in the same sample as well. The J gene is TRBJ2-7, the V gene TRBV27; D could derive from TRBD1 or TRBD2 (5 bases each). The CDR3 is made up of 17 amino acids. CDR1 is MNHEY and CDR2 is SMNVEV in the germline V gene (reference sequence). The CDR3 region has the DNA TGCGCCAGCAGTTTAGGGTCGGGGCTGTTCGGGTCCTACGAGCAGTACTTC. Amino acids: CASSLGSGLFGSYEQYF.

The chain couples TRBV5-6 to TRBJ2-6; 7 positions agree with TRBD1. Trimming cost V 4 bases and J 3 bases; bases outside gene matches: 10. The CDR3 consists of 17 residues. CDR1 SGHDT and CDR2 YYEEEE come from the germline V gene. CDR3 nucleotide sequence: TGTGCCAGCAGCAAACGCACAGACAGGGTTGGGGCCAACGTCCTGACTTTC. Amino acids: CASSKRTDRVGANVLTF.

The chain uses TRBV7-9 and TRBJ2-5; 7 bases map to TRBD1. J lost 0 bases, V lost 4 bases, and 2 bases had no gene match. Germline lookup yields CDR1 SEHNR and CDR2 FQNEAQ (reference sequence). The CDR3 totals 14 residues. For the CDR3, the DNA is TGTGCCAGCAGCTCGACAGGGTACCAAGAGACCCAGTACTTC. The encoded protein is CASSSTGYQETQYF.

The chain combines TRBV6-1 with TRBJ1-2; D is ambiguous. CDR1 and CDR2 (germline): MNHNS, SASEGT. This CDR3 is 12 amino acids long. The V end lost 6 bases, the J end lost 6 bases, and 11 bases lay between the germline ends. The CDR3 DNA sequence: TGTGCCAGCAGGACTAACGTCGATGGCTACACCTTC. This translates into CASRTNVDGYTF.

The chain is built from TRBV29-1 and TRBJ1-5, with TRBD1 as a possible D gene (6 bases). Per the germline V gene, CDR1 is SQVTM and CDR2 is ANQGSEA. The CDR3 totals 13 residues. The V gene lost 5 bases and the J gene lost 7 bases, with 15 bases spanning the gap. The CDR3 loop is CSVSEGEGQPQHF. As DNA, the CDR3 is TGCAGCGTTTCGGAGGGGGAGGGGCAGCCCCAGCATTTT.

The J gene is TRBJ1-2, the V gene TRBV6-5; 9 bases agree with TRBD1. CDR1 is MNHEY, CDR2 SVGAGI, per germline. The ends lost 7 bases at V and 2 bases at J; junction bases unmatched: 8. The CDR3 spans 15 residues. In nucleotides, the CDR3 is TGTGCCAGCACCTCTAACAGGGGGCGAAACTATGGCTACACCTTC. It encodes CASTSNRGRNYGYTF.

The chain uses TRBV9 and TRBJ1-1; TRBD1 is a possible D gene (5 bases). The germline V gene encodes CDR1 SGDLS and CDR2 YYNGEE. V was clipped by 4 bases and J by 6 bases, with 16 bases between them. The CDR3 sequence is 14 residues long. This chain's CDR3 is CASSTRGGVPEAFF. In DNA, the CDR3 is TGTGCCAGCAGCACCCGGGGCGGAGTGCCTGAAGCTTTCTTT.

The chain uses TRBV6-1 and TRBJ1-1; the D is unclear. Per the germline V gene, CDR1 is MNHNS and CDR2 is SASEGT. The CDR3 runs to 12 residues. Trimming left V 3 bases short and J 3 bases short, with 5 bases between. CDR3 loop: CASSDSYTEAFF. For the CDR3, the DNA is TGTGCCAGCAGTGATTCTTACACTGAAGCTTTCTTT.

The chain combines TRBV21-1 with TRBJ2-7; the table's D call, TRBD1, has no DNA check behind it. TRBV21-1 is reported as a pseudogene. The CDR3 has 12 amino acids. The CDR3 coding sequence is TGTGCCAGCAGCAAGGGACACTGCGAGCAGTACTTC. This encodes CASSKGHCEQYF.

This chain joins TRBV5-1 and TRBJ1-5; D uncertain. Germline-derived CDR1 and CDR2 are SGHRS and YFSETQ. V lost 0 bases to trimming and J lost 1 base, with 5 bases between them. The CDR3 is made up of 14 amino acids. CDR3 in DNA: TGCGCCAGCAGCTTGGGGGAGAGCAATCAGCCCCAGCATTTT. Its protein product is CASSLGESNQPQHF.

V and J are TRBV30 and TRBJ1-3, with D possibly TRBD1 on 5 matching bases. Germline V gene data show CDR1 as GTSNPN and CDR2 as SVGIG (reference sequence). The V end was cut by 5 bases, the J end by 9 bases, with 11 bases between. This CDR3 is 11 amino acids long. The DNA for the CDR3 is TGTGCCTGGGCCTCGGGGACCACCATATATTTT. Protein: CAWASGTTIYF.

This clone was seen only once. CDR3 in DNA: TGTGCCAGCAGTTACAGGCAGGGGGCAGGGTACGAGCAGTACTTC. This translates into CASSYRQGAGYEQYF. This chain uses TRBV6-5 with TRBJ2-7; TRBD1 agrees at 8 bases. This CDR3 spans 15 amino acids. The ends lost 2 bases at V and 4 bases at J; junction bases unmatched: 7. Germline V gene data show CDR1 as MNHEY and CDR2 as SVGAGI.